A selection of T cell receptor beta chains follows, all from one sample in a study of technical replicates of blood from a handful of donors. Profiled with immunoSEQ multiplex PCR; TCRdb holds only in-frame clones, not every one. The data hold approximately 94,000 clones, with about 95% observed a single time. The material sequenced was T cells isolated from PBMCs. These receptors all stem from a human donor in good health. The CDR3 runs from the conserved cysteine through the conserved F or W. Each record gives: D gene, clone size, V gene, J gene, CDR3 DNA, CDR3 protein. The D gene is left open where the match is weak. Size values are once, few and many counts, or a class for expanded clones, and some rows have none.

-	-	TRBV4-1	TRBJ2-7	TGCGCCACAGCAGGACAGAGCTCCTACGAGCAGTACTTC	CATAGQSSYEQYF
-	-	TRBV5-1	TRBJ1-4	TGCGCCAGCAGCTTAAGGGCGGGGGATGAAAAACTGTTTTTT	CASSLRAGDEKLFF
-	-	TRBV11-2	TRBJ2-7	TGTGCCAGCAGCTTACCGTGGCGGGATTACGAGCAGTACTTC	CASSLPWRDYEQYF
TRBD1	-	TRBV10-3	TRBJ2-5	TGTGCCATCGGAAGCTCTGGACAGGGGGGCGGAGAGACCCAGTACTTC	CAIGSSGQGGGETQYF
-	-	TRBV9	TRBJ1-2	TGTGCCAGCAGCCCCGACGCTAGCTATGGCTACACCTTC	CASSPDASYGYTF
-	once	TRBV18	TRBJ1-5	TGTGCCAGCTCACCAGCGGCGAATCAGCCCCAGCATTTT	CASSPAANQPQHF
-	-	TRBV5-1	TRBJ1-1	TGCGCCAGCAGCTTGGGGGAGGTCACTGAAGCTTTCTTT	CASSLGEVTEAFF
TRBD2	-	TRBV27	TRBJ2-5	TGTGCCAGCAGTTCCCCGGGTAGCGGGAGTGGGAAGACCCAGTACTTC	CASSSPGSGSGKTQYF
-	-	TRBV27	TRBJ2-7	TGTGCCAGCAGTTTCGGGGCGGGGACCTACGAGCAGTACTTC	CASSFGAGTYEQYF
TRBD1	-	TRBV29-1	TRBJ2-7	TGCAGCGTTACCGGGACAGAGTTTTACGAGCAGTACTTC	CSVTGTEFYEQYF
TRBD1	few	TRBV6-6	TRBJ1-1	TGTGCCAGCGTTACAGGGACAGCAAACACTGAAGCTTTCTTT	CASVTGTANTEAFF
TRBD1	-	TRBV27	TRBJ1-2	TGTGCCAGCAGTCTTGGACAGGGGGTAAACTATGGCTACACCTTC	CASSLGQGVNYGYTF
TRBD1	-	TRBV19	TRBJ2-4	TGTGCCAGTAGTATAATTTCAGGGAAGGGGACAGGACGCATTTTGGACATTCAGTACTTC	CASSIISGKGTGRILDIQYF
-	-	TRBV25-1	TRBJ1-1	TGTGCCAGCAGTGAGGGGGCAATTAACACTGAAGCTTTCTTT	CASSEGAINTEAFF
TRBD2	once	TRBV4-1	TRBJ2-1	TGCGCCAGCAATCGCGCGGGAGGTTACAATGAGCAGTTCTTC	CASNRAGGYNEQFF
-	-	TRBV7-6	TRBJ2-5	TGTGCCAGCAGCTCCCCATCGAGGGAGAGGTTCTTAGAGACCCAGTACTTC	CASSSPSRERFLETQYF
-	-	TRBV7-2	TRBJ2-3	TGTGCCAGCAGCACTCATTTGGGCACAGATACGCAGTATTTT	CASSTHLGTDTQYF